This T cell receptor (beta chain) was recovered during a study of blood T cell repertoires in COVID-19. Clones were read by immunoSEQ multiplex PCR, and TCRdb kept only the in-frame ones, dropping some. The sample yields fewer than 300,000 clones, approximately 86% seen once. Germline V lookup: CDR1 SGHNT, CDR2 YYREEE (reference sequence). This CDR3 is 15 amino acids long. V gave up 1 base and J gave up 6 bases; unmatched junction bases: 2. The chain has TRBV5-4 and TRBJ2-1; 12 bases line up with TRBD2. This receptor was taken from a human donor with COVID-19, enrolled during active disease. The donor label of this sample is uncertain. The sequencing sample was made of peripheral blood. DNA for the CDR3: TGTGCCAGCAGCTTGTTGACTAGCGGGAGCAATGAGCAGTTCTTC. Translation: CASSLLTSGSNEQFF.